The TCR beta chain described here comes from a study of blood T cell repertoires in COVID-19 (TCRdb year 2020). With regard to the full study: Samples covering the acute and convalescent phases of COVID-19 were provided by collaborators in the United States, Italy and Spain. The material from the prospective study consisted of cDNA or gDNA derived from T cells, B-cell-depleted T cells, or PBMCs. Subjects who had been exposed to COVID-19, were actively infected with it, or had recovered from it provided the deeply sampled blood TCRbeta repertoires that made up the dataset. The repertoires were released in a freely available public database meant as a resource for research on the immune response to SARS-CoV-2. Samples were obtained from the ongoing ImmuneRACE study (first 160 participants) and from roughly 1,300 subjects provided by 6 global collaborators. Nearly every sample came with metadata listing a de-identified subject ID, COVID-19 status, age in years and sex. HLA class I and class II types, where available, came from metadata supplied by the sample provider rather than from assay-based typing.

What the work shows at the level of the full study, not this receptor alone: How much clinical and demographic metadata was included differed by source and by participant, and the metadata was provided uncurated.

TCRbeta CDR3 regions were amplified from genomic DNA by means of the immunoSEQ Assay, a bias-controlled multiplex PCR. The paper's data handling went like this. The number of nucleated cells in each sample was estimated by amplification of reference gene primers within the assay. To quantify the absolute abundance of each unique TCRbeta CDR3 rearrangement, sequence reads were collapsed and filtered. For each sample, productive Simpson clonality was calculated as the square root of Simpson's diversity index over productive rearrangements. In TCRdb, the immuneACCESS table is reduced to in-frame sequences with V and J assigned. These tables do not hold every clone; where another copy was compared, an unresolved V gene accounts for under half, and the others remain unexplained. For V, J and clone size, that table is used; D and trimming come from the DNA. This sample is represented by around 310,000 clones; roughly nine tenths of them were singletons. Less than 9.5% of the sample comes from the top ten.

Enrolling through a virtual design, the prospective study's participants ranged in age from roughly 18 to 90 years and lived across around 25 United States geographic areas. Cohort assignment in the prospective study relied on participant-reported clinical history from a screening survey and a study questionnaire. Recovered participants in ImmuneRACE Cohort 3 were defined by two consecutive negative NP/OP PCR tests, clearance by a healthcare professional, or resolution of symptoms. Mobile phlebotomists in the prospective study collected whole blood, serum and a nasopharyngeal or oropharyngeal swab from every participant. Over an approximately 2-month period, participants in the prospective study had the option of providing additional blood draws and questionnaires. Blood samples from the prospective study were shipped frozen or at room temperature prior to DNA extraction. The germline V gene supplies CDR1 SGHRS and CDR2 YFSETQ. V trim: 4 bases; J trim: 1 base; unmatched bases: 8. Measured from the cysteine to the phenylalanine, the CDR3 is 16 residues long. Only the CDR3 part of the read is kept: 48 bases, read in frame from the first base.

A word on this clone: Its target antigen remains unknown. No much larger clone is present one base from it, and per-base qualities are unavailable.

This sequence was found in a woman in her 30s who had recovered from COVID-19. The chain uses TRBV5-1 and TRBJ1-5; TRBD1 fits 7 bases in the junction. The sequenced sample was PBMCs or T cells enriched from blood (not recorded which). The CDR3 protein sequence reads: CASSLTGDVSNQPQHF. The DNA sequence follows: TGCGCCAGCAGCCTTACAGGGGACGTAAGCAATCAGCCCCAGCATTTT. The CDR3, completed at both ends by the reference TRBV5-1 and TRBJ1-5 genes, gives the full variable domain KAGVTQTPRYLIKTRGQQVTLSCSPISGHRSVSWYQQTPGQGLQFLFEYFSETQRNKGNFPGRFSGRQFSNSRSEMNVSTLELGDSALYLCASSLTGDVSNQPQHFGDGTRLSIL.